These 25 T cell receptor beta chains were sequenced from one sample in a study of cytomegalovirus exposure and HLA in healthy donors. The PCR had 60 Vbeta and 13 Jbeta primers. TCRdb's copy holds only in-frame clones and misses some; the assay was immunoSEQ multiplex PCR. Among 250,000 to 350,000 clones listed, roughly 90% were seen once. Input material: PBMCs. These receptors were taken from a young woman in good health and CMV-seronegative.

The chain combines TRBV29-1 with TRBJ2-7, with 8 positions matching TRBD1. In germline, CDR1 is SQVTM, CDR2 ANQGSEA. This CDR3 comprises 13 residues. J gave up 4 bases and V 3 bases, and 5 bases lay outside the gene matches. Here the CDR3 reads CSVDTGGRYEQYF. The CDR3 region has the DNA TGCAGCGTTGACACAGGGGGTCGGTACGAGCAGTACTTC.

This chain joins TRBV13 and TRBJ2-2, with a weak D call TRBD1 (6 bases). Germline-derived CDR1 and CDR2 are PRHDT and FYEKMQ (reference sequence). V was clipped by 1 base and J by 6 bases, with 6 bases between them. The CDR3 loop spans 13 amino acids. Written as DNA, the CDR3 is TGTGCCAGCAGCTTAGAGGGGGCCGGGGAGCTGTTTTTT. This encodes CASSLEGAGELFF.

The table lists this clone with a count of one. This rearrangement joins TRBV7-3 to TRBJ1-1, with TRBD1 as a possible D gene (5 bases). V was shortened by 1 base and J by 0 bases, with 9 bases between the two germline ends. The CDR3 sequence is 15 residues long. Germline-derived CDR1 and CDR2 are SGHTA and FQGTGA. CDR3: CASSLSRTLNTEAFF. The CDR3 nucleotides are TGTGCCAGCAGCTTAAGTCGGACATTGAACACTGAAGCTTTCTTT. Full variable domain (outside the CDR3, taken from reference TRBV7-3 and TRBJ1-1): GAGVSQTPSNKVTEKGKYVELRCDPISGHTALYWYRQSLGQGPEFLIYFQGTGAADDSGLPNDRFFAVRPEGSVSTLKIQRTERGDSAVYLCASSLSRTLNTEAFFGQGTRLTVV.

J is TRBJ2-1 and V is TRBV11-3, with 13 nucleotides matching TRBD2. The V and J ends lost 5 bases and 8 bases, in that order; junction bases with no gene match: 9. The CDR3 contains 16 residues. CDR1 SGHNT and CDR2 YENEEA come from the germline V gene. The CDR3 DNA reads TGTGCCAGCAGCCAAACTAGCGGGGGGGCTGCGGATGAGCAGTTCTTC. This translates into CASSQTSGGAADEQFF.

In this sample, this clone turned up a few times. The genes are TRBV7-9 and TRBJ1-2, with TRBD1 matching over 8 bases. The CDR3 is made up of 12 amino acids. The trim removed 5 bases at V and 9 bases at J, leaving 5 bases unmatched. Germline lookup yields CDR1 SEHNR and CDR2 FQNEAQ (reference sequence). Here the CDR3 reads CASSPGQGSYTF. DNA of the CDR3: TGTGCCAGCAGCCCCGGACAGGGAAGCTACACCTTC.

This clone has just one count. CDR3 nucleotide sequence: TGCGCCAGCAGCCTATGGACCGGGATAAACACCGGGGAGCTGTTTTTT. Translation gives CASSLWTGINTGELFF. The chain joins TRBV4-1 to TRBJ2-2; a weak D match, TRBD2 (5 bases). Germline CDR1 MGHRA, CDR2 YSYEKL. Trimming took off 4 bases at V and 2 bases at J, with 14 bases between the two ends. CDR3 size: 16 residues.

The V call is TRBV15, the J call TRBJ1-3; D not certain. V was cut by 0 bases and J by 0 bases, with 12 bases left in between. The germline CDR1 and CDR2 sequences are LNHNV and YYDKDF (reference sequence). CDR3 length equals 17 residues. The CDR3 nucleotides are TGTGCCACCAGCAGAGATGGGCGGGTAAACTCTGGAAACACCATATATTTT. Amino acid sequence: CATSRDGRVNSGNTIYF. Variable domain in full (rest from reference TRBV15 and TRBJ1-3): DAMVIQNPRYQVTQFGKPVTLSCSQTLNHNVMYWYQQKSSQAPKLLFHYYDKDFNNEADTPDNFQSRRPNTSFCFLDIRSPGLGDTAMYLCATSRDGRVNSGNTIYFGEGSWLTVV.

The chain links TRBV7-6 to TRBJ2-1; D is ambiguous. This CDR3 region has 15 residues. Per the germline V gene, CDR1 is SGHVS and CDR2 is FNYEAQ. The germline V and J ends were trimmed by 5 bases and 0 bases, with 11 bases remaining between them. CDR3 DNA: TGTGCCAGCAGCCCCCCCGAGAGCTCCTACAATGAGCAGTTCTTC. Its protein is CASSPPESSYNEQFF.

The chain uses TRBV19 and TRBJ1-2; D possibly corresponds to TRBD1 (5 bases). CDR1 LNHDA and CDR2 SQIVND come from the germline V gene (reference sequence). The CDR3 loop spans 13 amino acids. Trimming shortened V by 7 bases and J by 3 bases, and 12 bases separated the two germline ends. The CDR3 region is CASKRGGDYGYTF. The CDR3 coding sequence is TGTGCCAGTAAGCGGGGCGGGGACTATGGCTACACCTTC.

The gene calls are TRBV6-5 and TRBJ1-2; a possible D gene is TRBD1 (5 bases). Germline CDR1 reads MNHEY; CDR2 reads SVGAGI. CDR3 size: 15 residues. The V gene lost 0 bases and the J gene lost 4 bases, with 12 bases spanning the gap. The CDR3 protein is CASSYSKGVGYGYTF. The DNA of the CDR3 is TGTGCCAGCAGTTACTCGAAAGGGGTGGGCTATGGCTACACCTTC.

This clone was detected only once. The CDR3 DNA sequence: TGTGCCACCAAGCCAGGGGGCCACACTGAAGCTTTCTTT. Translation gives CATKPGGHTEAFF. This chain uses TRBV5-8 with TRBJ1-1; 8 nucleotides align to TRBD1. The CDR3 loop spans 13 amino acids. Germline-derived CDR1 and CDR2 are SGHTS and YDEGEE. With V trimmed by 9 bases and J by 3 bases, 7 bases remained unmatched.

The CDR3 reads CASSSPGTSGDPYEQYF. The CDR3 DNA reads TGTGCCAGCAGCTCTCCCGGGACTAGCGGGGATCCCTACGAGCAGTACTTC. V and J are TRBV7-9 and TRBJ2-7; 13 bases line up with TRBD2. The V gene's germline CDR1 is SEHNR and CDR2 FQNEAQ (reference sequence). J lost 2 bases, V lost 4 bases, and 8 bases had no gene match. The CDR3 covers 17 residues. The full variable domain, in which reference TRBV7-9 and TRBJ2-7 provide the parts outside the CDR3, is DTGVSQNPRHKITKRGQNVTFRCDPISEHNRLYWYRQTLGQGPEFLTYFQNEAQLEKSRLLSDRFSAERPKGSFSTLEIQRTEQGDSAMYLCASSSPGTSGDPYEQYFGPGTRLTVT.

The chain carries TRBV7-3 and TRBJ1-1; D is perhaps TRBD1 (5 bases). This CDR3 region has 14 residues. Trimming left V 5 bases short and J 4 bases short, with 14 bases between. CDR1 is SGHTA, CDR2 FQGTGA, per germline. The chain's CDR3 is CASSAAGGGTEAFF. CDR3 coding DNA: TGTGCCAGCAGCGCCGCCGGGGGAGGCACTGAAGCTTTCTTT.

This clone occurred once. The chain carries TRBV5-1 and TRBJ1-3; a possible D gene is TRBD1 (6 bases). V lost 1 base and J 1 base, leaving 9 bases between the germline ends. Germline CDR1 SGHRS, CDR2 YFSETQ. This CDR3 comprises 15 residues. CDR3 nucleotide sequence: TGCGCCAGCAGCTTGCAGGGGCTATCTGGAAACACCATATATTTT. Its protein is CASSLQGLSGNTIYF.

The chain employs TRBV19 and TRBJ2-3, with TRBD2 as a possible D gene (7 bases). The CDR3 runs to 17 residues. Trimming took 0 bases from V and 3 from J, leaving 16 bases between them. Germline V gene sequence: CDR1 LNHDA, CDR2 SQIVND (reference sequence). The CDR3 coding sequence is TGTGCCAGTAGTATAGATCTTGGGGGGGGCGGGACAGATACGCAGTATTTT. The encoded protein is CASSIDLGGGGTDTQYF.

This clone was picked up a small number of times. This sequence joins TRBV18 and TRBJ2-3; the D is unclear. The germline V gene has CDR1 KGHSH and CDR2 LQKENI. The CDR3 loop spans 14 amino acids. Trimming took 4 bases from V and 0 from J, leaving 8 bases between them. DNA of the CDR3: TGTGCCAGCTCACTATCCTCCAGCACAGATACGCAGTATTTT. Residues: CASSLSSSTDTQYF.

The rearrangement links TRBV4-1 to TRBJ1-2; 10 bases are a match to TRBD1. The CDR3 loop spans 16 amino acids. The trim removed 1 base at V and 7 bases at J, leaving 9 bases unmatched. The germline gives CDR1 MGHRA, CDR2 YSYEKL. The CDR3 region has the DNA TGCGCCAGCAGCCAAGGGTGGACAGGGGGATTGGTTGGCTACACCTTC. This codes for CASSQGWTGGLVGYTF.

The J gene is TRBJ2-1, the V gene TRBV7-9, with a weak D call TRBD1 (5 bases). The V gene's germline CDR1 is SEHNR and CDR2 FQNEAQ (reference sequence). The V and J ends lost 3 bases and 0 bases respectively, with 9 bases between them. The CDR3 runs to 15 residues. Here the CDR3 reads CASSFFQGSYNEQFF. DNA of the CDR3: TGTGCCAGCAGCTTTTTTCAGGGCTCCTACAATGAGCAGTTCTTC.

This chain uses TRBV13 with TRBJ2-2; tentatively, D is TRBD1 (6 bases). This CDR3 region has 14 residues. The germline V gene has CDR1 PRHDT and CDR2 FYEKMQ (reference sequence). V was pared by 4 bases and J by 1 base, with 7 bases between. CDR3: CASSSDRNTGELFF. CDR3 nucleotides: TGTGCCAGCAGCTCGGACAGGAACACCGGGGAGCTGTTTTTT. The variable domain in full, completed from reference TRBV13 and TRBJ2-2, reads AAGVIQSPRHLIKEKRETATLKCYPIPRHDTVYWYQQGPGQDPQFLISFYEKMQSDKGSIPDRFSAQQFSDYHSELNMSSLELGDSALYFCASSSDRNTGELFFGEGSRLTVL.

The chain is built from TRBV19 and TRBJ1-4, with D possibly being TRBD1 (6 bases). The ends were cut back, 8 bases at V and 4 bases at J, with 11 bases in the middle. The CDR3 is made up of 13 amino acids. Per the germline V gene, CDR1 is LNHDA and CDR2 is SQIVND (reference sequence). CDR3 nucleotides: TGTGCCAGTGGGAGACAGGTTAATGAAAAACTGTTTTTT. Residues: CASGRQVNEKLFF. Looking up the rest from reference TRBV19 and TRBJ1-4 gives the full variable domain: DGGITQSPKYLFRKEGQNVTLSCEQNLNHDAMYWYRQDPGQGLRLIYYSQIVNDFQKGDIAEGYSVSREKKESFPLTVTSAQKNPTAFYLCASGRQVNEKLFFGSGTQLSVL.

The gene calls are TRBV4-2 and TRBJ1-1; D might be TRBD1 (5 bases). V was cut by 1 base and J by 3 bases, with 15 bases left in between. Germline V gives CDR1 LGHNA, CDR2 YNFKEQ. The CDR3 contains 16 residues. The CDR3 sequence: CASSQGNRMGYTEAFF. CDR3 bases: TGTGCCAGCAGCCAAGGAAACAGGATGGGATACACTGAAGCTTTCTTT.

V usage is TRBV5-1 and J usage is TRBJ1-6; no firm D call. This CDR3 spans 13 amino acids. Germline-derived CDR1 and CDR2 are SGHRS and YFSETQ. The V and J ends lost 0 bases and 9 bases respectively, with 7 bases between them. DNA for the CDR3: TGCGCCAGCAGCTTGGCGTCTTCTTCACCCCTCCACTTT. Translated, it gives CASSLASSSPLHF.

V is TRBV7-9 and J is TRBJ2-3; 13 bases agree with TRBD2. CDR1 is SEHNR, CDR2 FQNEAQ, per germline (reference sequence). The CDR3 has 16 residues. After removal of 5 bases from V and 3 bases from J, the junction contained 5 bases not matched to a gene. The CDR3 here is CASSALLAGGTDTQYF. The CDR3 DNA sequence: TGTGCCAGCAGCGCCCTACTAGCGGGGGGGACAGATACGCAGTATTTT. The variable domain in full, with the rest retrieved from reference TRBV7-9 and TRBJ2-3, is DTGVSQNPRHKITKRGQNVTFRCDPISEHNRLYWYRQTLGQGPEFLTYFQNEAQLEKSRLLSDRFSAERPKGSFSTLEIQRTEQGDSAMYLCASSALLAGGTDTQYFGPGTRLTVL.

J is TRBJ2-3 and V is TRBV5-6; possibly TRBD2 for D (5 bases). There are 14 residues in the CDR3. V lost 4 bases to trimming and J lost 6 bases, with 15 bases between them. From germline, CDR1 is SGHDT and CDR2 YYEEEE. The CDR3 sequence is CASSRSSPGDTQYF. Written as DNA, the CDR3 is TGTGCCAGCAGCCGAAGCTCGCCGGGGGATACGCAGTATTTT. Together with reference TRBV5-6 and TRBJ2-3, the CDR3 gives the full variable domain: DAGVTQSPTHLIKTRGQQVTLRCSPKSGHDTVSWYQQALGQGPQFIFQYYEEEERQRGNFPDRFSGHQFPNYSSELNVNALLLGDSALYLCASSRSSPGDTQYFGPGTRLTVL.

This clone turned up a few times. The chain links TRBV4-1 to TRBJ1-5; possible D gene TRBD1, 5 bases. The CDR3 sequence is 13 residues long. Germline values: CDR1 MGHRA, CDR2 YSYEKL. V lost 1 base and J 6 bases, leaving 7 bases between the germline ends. The CDR3 nucleotides read TGCGCCAGCAGCCAAGGTAGGGGTCAGCCCCAGCATTTT. This codes for CASSQGRGQPQHF.